This T cell receptor (beta chain) was retrieved from a study of metastatic and nonmetastatic thyroid tumors. On the study more broadly: For malignant and benign thyroid patients, tumor or nodule tissue and blood were the sources whose repertoires were compared. Study-level findings and limits: In blood and tumor, TCR beta diversity was reportedly significantly higher in malignant thyroid tumors than in benign nodules.

Authors' methods: The distant-metastasis classifier for papillary thyroid cancer was built from CDR3 differences across clinicopathological groups. From the PCR reads, TCRdb re-called clones with MiXCR. V and J calls and clone size were set by TCRdb, not the authors. Among under 55,000 clones listed, more than 15% were seen once. This clone was counted only a few times. Its antigen is undetermined. Germline trimming cut 6 bases from V and 3 bases from J; bases unmatched to any gene: 11. CDR3 size: 15 residues. CDR1 is SNHLY, CDR2 FYNNEI, per germline. Patients underwent thyroid surgery, and none had received any treatment before it.

The specimen sequenced was blood. The chain recombines TRBV2 with TRBJ2-7; 7 bases are shared with TRBD1. The sequence came from a female donor with papillary thyroid cancer or a benign thyroid nodule (not recorded which). Some clones in this sample may be carry-over from other donors' samples. This CDR3 reads CASSIRQGGNYEQYF. In nucleotides, the CDR3 is TGTGCCAGCAGCATAAGACAGGGTGGAAACTACGAGCAGTACTTC.